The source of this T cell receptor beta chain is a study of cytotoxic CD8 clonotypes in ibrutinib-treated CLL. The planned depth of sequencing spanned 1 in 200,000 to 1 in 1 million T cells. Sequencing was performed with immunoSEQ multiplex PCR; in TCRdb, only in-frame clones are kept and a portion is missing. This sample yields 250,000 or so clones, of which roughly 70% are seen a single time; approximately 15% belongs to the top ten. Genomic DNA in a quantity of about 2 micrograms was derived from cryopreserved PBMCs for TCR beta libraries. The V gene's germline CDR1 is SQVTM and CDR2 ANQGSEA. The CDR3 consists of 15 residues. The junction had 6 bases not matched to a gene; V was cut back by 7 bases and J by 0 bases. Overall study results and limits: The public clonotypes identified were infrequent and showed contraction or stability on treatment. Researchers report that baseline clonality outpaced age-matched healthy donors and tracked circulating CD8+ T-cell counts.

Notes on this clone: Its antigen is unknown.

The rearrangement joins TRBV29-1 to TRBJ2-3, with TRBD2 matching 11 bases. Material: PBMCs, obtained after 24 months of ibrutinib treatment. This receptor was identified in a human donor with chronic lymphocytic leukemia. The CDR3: CSATLAGVSTDTQYF. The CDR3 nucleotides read TGCAGCGCCACACTAGCGGGAGTGAGCACAGATACGCAGTATTTT.